This record looks at one T cell receptor (beta chain) sequence and its context. This sample was included in a study of cytomegalovirus exposure and HLA in healthy donors. Per the germline V gene, CDR1 is GTSNPN and CDR2 is SVGIG (reference sequence). The ends were cut back, 1 base at V and 4 bases at J, with 8 bases in the middle. This CDR3 is built from 13 residues. In the PCR, 60 Vbeta and 13 Jbeta primers were used. Measured with immunoSEQ multiplex PCR; TCRdb has only the in-frame clones, and not every one. This repertoire shows about 92,000 clones, more than 65% found once; its top ten account for approximately 1.1%.

This sequence joins TRBV30 and TRBJ2-1; no definite D call. The sample comprised PBMCs. The TCR originated in a girl between 2 and 10 years old in good health and CMV-seropositive. The CDR3 nucleotides are TGTGCCTGGAGTGAAGCTCTTTACAATGAGCAGTTCTTC. This translates into CAWSEALYNEQFF.